The 20 T cell receptor beta chains listed next were all sequenced from one sample in a study of shared clonotypes between healthy human individuals. Data came from immunoSEQ multiplex PCR; TCRdb stores just in-frame clones and leaves some out. The data contain roughly 1,500,000 clones, around 98% of them singletons. Sequencing input: naive CD4+ T cells sorted from blood. The sample's subset: CD45RA+ positively selected. These receptors came from a man aged 25 to 40 in good health.

V and J are TRBV2 and TRBJ2-7; TRBD2 aligns across 7 bases. Germline loops: CDR1 SNHLY, CDR2 FYNNEI. V was pared by 7 bases and J by 2 bases, with 8 bases of the junction left unmatched. This CDR3 spans 14 amino acids. The CDR3: CASTSGLPTYEQYF. CDR3 DNA: TGTGCCAGCACATCGGGACTACCAACCTACGAGCAGTACTTC.

This clone was observed a single time. This sequence joins TRBV2 and TRBJ2-5; TRBD2 matches 12 bases. The V gene's germline CDR1 is SNHLY and CDR2 FYNNEI. This CDR3 has 14 residues. The V and J ends lost 5 bases and 5 bases, in that order; junction bases with no gene match: 3. The CDR3 protein is CASSFTSGRETQYF. The CDR3 nucleotides read TGTGCCAGCAGTTTTACTAGCGGGAGGGAGACCCAGTACTTC.

The chain is built from TRBV2 and TRBJ2-1; 11 bases align to TRBD2. CDR1 and CDR2 from the germline V gene are SNHLY and FYNNEI. V shed 4 bases, J shed 0 bases, and the junction held 8 bases outside the gene matches. The CDR3 has 18 amino acids. CDR3 coding DNA: TGTGCCAGCAGTGGTGCTAGCGGGAGGCCTAGCTCCTACAATGAGCAGTTCTTC. It codes for CASSGASGRPSSYNEQFF. Full variable domain (rest looked up from reference TRBV2 and TRBJ2-1): EPEVTQTPSHQVTQMGQEVILRCVPISNHLYFYWYRQILGQKVEFLVSFYNNEISEKSEIFDDQFSVERPDGSNFTLKIRSTKLEDSAMYFCASSGASGRPSSYNEQFFGPGTRLTVL.

The chain joins TRBV6-5 to TRBJ1-4, with 7 bases that match TRBD1. Trimming took 4 bases from V and 8 from J; bases not matched to a gene: 7. The CDR3 length is 14 residues. The germline V gene has CDR1 MNHEY and CDR2 SVGAGI. Here the CDR3 DNA reads TGTGCCAGCAGTTTTCGACAGGGAGGGGAAAAACTGTTTTTT. This codes for CASSFRQGGEKLFF.

This clone was observed once. The chain employs TRBV9 and TRBJ2-5; the D is unclear. V gave up 0 bases and J gave up 1 base, with 13 bases separating them. The germline V gene has CDR1 SGDLS and CDR2 YYNGEE. The CDR3 loop spans 16 amino acids. The CDR3 DNA reads TGTGCCAGCAGCGTAGAAGGGCAGACCCCCCAAGAGACCCAGTACTTC. Its protein is CASSVEGQTPQETQYF.

With regard to this clone: The sample holds other DNA sequences that translate to the same CDR3. J is TRBJ2-7 and V is TRBV5-6, with a possible D match to TRBD2 (6 bases). CDR1 is SGHDT and CDR2 is YYEEEE in the germline V gene. V shed 3 bases and J shed 3 bases, with 7 bases lying between them. CDR3 length: 12 amino acids. As DNA, the CDR3 is TGTGCCAGCAGCTCCGGGGGCTACGAGCAGTACTTC. Translating it yields CASSSGGYEQYF.

The rearrangement joins TRBV11-2 to TRBJ2-7; D is unresolved. V was trimmed by 1 base and J by 7 bases, leaving 5 bases between them. The CDR3 length is 11 residues. The germline V gene has CDR1 SGHAT and CDR2 FQNNGV. For the CDR3, the DNA is TGTGCCAGCAGCTTAGTGGAAGAGCAGTACTTC. Protein product: CASSLVEEQYF.

V usage is TRBV6-4 and J usage is TRBJ1-1; the D gene is possibly TRBD1 (5 bases). V lost 4 bases and J lost 4, with 10 bases in between. The length of the CDR3 is 13 residues. Germline lookup yields CDR1 MRHNA and CDR2 SNTAGT. The CDR3 spells CASSAAGPTEAFF. The CDR3 DNA reads as TGTGCCAGCAGTGCGGCAGGGCCCACTGAAGCTTTCTTT.

The rearrangement joins TRBV15 to TRBJ1-3, with 11 nucleotides matching TRBD1. This CDR3 contains 18 residues. Unmatched junction bases numbered 8, after V lost 0 bases and J lost 4 bases. The V gene's germline CDR1 is LNHNV and CDR2 YYDKDF (reference sequence). For the CDR3, the DNA is TGTGCCACCAGCAGAGACCCCGGGACAGGGGGTATCGGAAACACCATATATTTT. It yields the protein CATSRDPGTGGIGNTIYF.

A single count supports this clone. For the CDR3, the DNA is TGTGCCAGCAGAGACTGGGTGGAGTTGGAGACCCAGTACTTC. The encoded protein is CASRDWVELETQYF. The rearrangement links TRBV6-5 to TRBJ2-5, with D hard to call. The V end lost 6 bases, the J end lost 5 bases, and 16 bases lay between the germline ends. Germline V gene sequence: CDR1 MNHEY, CDR2 SVGAGI. The CDR3 has 14 residues.

This clone has just one count. The sample holds other DNA sequences that translate to the same CDR3. The V call is TRBV20-1, the J call TRBJ2-7; D not resolved. Germline loops: CDR1 DFQATT, CDR2 SNEGSKA (reference sequence). The CDR3 has 11 amino acids. Trimming removed 3 bases from V and 4 bases from J, with 7 bases in between. In nucleotides, the CDR3 is TGCAGTGCTAGGTTAATATACGAGCAGTACTTC. This encodes CSARLIYEQYF.

This sequence joins TRBV6-5 and TRBJ2-7; D gene unclear. Trimming stripped 2 bases from V and 2 bases from J, with 7 bases between. Germline values: CDR1 MNHEY, CDR2 SVGAGI. The CDR3 sequence is 13 residues long. This CDR3 is CASSYGYTYEQYF. CDR3 sequence (DNA): TGTGCCAGCAGTTACGGCTATACCTACGAGCAGTACTTC.

V usage is TRBV19 and J usage is TRBJ2-6; TRBD1 aligns across 8 bases. Per the germline V gene, CDR1 is LNHDA and CDR2 is SQIVND (reference sequence). The J segment lost 4 bases and the V segment lost 3 bases, leaving 8 bases of the junction unmatched. This CDR3 is built from 17 residues. The DNA for the CDR3 is TGTGCCAGTAGTATCGGCAGGGGGCGTCGAGGGGCCAACGTCCTGACTTTC. Translation: CASSIGRGRRGANVLTF.

The V gene is TRBV11-2, the J gene TRBJ2-7; a weak D match, TRBD2 (6 bases). V lost 3 bases and J 3 bases, leaving 12 bases between the germline ends. The CDR3 is made up of 14 amino acids. Germline assignment: CDR1 SGHAT and CDR2 FQNNGV. DNA of the CDR3: TGTGCCAGCAGCTTCCCGGACTATTACTACGAGCAGTACTTC. This codes for CASSFPDYYYEQYF. Full variable domain (rest looked up from reference TRBV11-2 and TRBJ2-7): EAGVAQSPRYKIIEKRQSVAFWCNPISGHATLYWYQQILGQGPKLLIQFQNNGVVDDSQLPKDRFSAERLKGVDSTLKIQPAKLEDSAVYLCASSFPDYYYEQYFGPGTRLTVT.

With respect to this clone: The sample contains more than one DNA sequence encoding this CDR3. The chain has TRBV28 and TRBJ2-3; weak D call: TRBD1 (5 bases). This CDR3 is 11 amino acids long. Trimming removed 10 bases at V and 4 bases at J, with 9 bases between. Germline CDR1 and CDR2: MDHEN and SYDVKM. CDR3 bases: TGTGCCACGGAAGGGGCAGATACGCAGTATTTT. Its translation is CATEGADTQYF.

The chain has TRBV11-2 and TRBJ2-1; TRBD1 agrees at 8 bases. The V segment lost 0 bases and the J segment 5 bases; nucleotides outside the gene matches: 6. Per germline, CDR1 SGHAT and CDR2 FQNNGV. The CDR3 has 16 amino acids. The chain's CDR3 is CASSLEKRTGHNEQFF. Here the CDR3 DNA reads TGTGCCAGCAGCTTAGAAAAACGGACAGGGCACAATGAGCAGTTCTTC.

Regarding this clone: The same CDR3 arises from other DNA sequences in this sample as well. The chain carries TRBV9 and TRBJ2-7; 8 positions match TRBD1. The junction had 4 bases not matched to a gene; V was cut back by 0 bases and J by 2 bases. CDR3 length equals 15 residues. The germline gives CDR1 SGDLS, CDR2 YYNGEE. DNA for the CDR3: TGTGCCAGCAGCGTAGGGGGACAGGTAACCTACGAGCAGTACTTC. Protein: CASSVGGQVTYEQYF.

This clone is a singleton in its sample. J is TRBJ2-1 and V is TRBV18; maybe TRBD2 (6 bases). V shed 4 bases and J shed 8 bases, with 21 bases lying between them. The CDR3 is 16 residues long. Per germline, CDR1 KGHSH and CDR2 LQKENI. The chain's CDR3 is CASSRLKGLSTHEQFF. The CDR3 DNA is TGTGCCAGCTCACGATTGAAGGGACTGAGTACGCATGAGCAGTTCTTC.

The J gene is TRBJ1-2, the V gene TRBV6-1; maybe TRBD1 (5 bases). Trimming cost V 5 bases and J 2 bases, with 12 bases left between them. In germline, CDR1 is MNHNS, CDR2 SASEGT. The CDR3 sequence is 14 residues long. The CDR3 spells CASSLGRQNYGYTF. The CDR3 DNA reads as TGTGCCAGCAGTCTTGGGAGACAGAACTATGGCTACACCTTC.

The chain couples TRBV18 to TRBJ1-2; 7 bases align to TRBD1. Germline CDR1 KGHSH, CDR2 LQKENI. The CDR3 sequence is 17 residues long. The V and J ends lost 1 base and 0 bases, in that order; junction bases with no gene match: 8. CDR3 in amino acids: CASSPLGTALSNYGYTF. Written as DNA, the CDR3 is TGTGCCAGCTCACCACTCGGGACAGCTCTATCTAACTATGGCTACACCTTC.